The entry below describes one T cell receptor (beta chain). Its antigen remains unknown. Here immunoSEQ multiplex PCR was the method, and the copy in TCRdb shows in-frame clones only, minus some. The repertoire holds 15,000 to 25,000 clones, over 75% seen once, with over 3% in the top ten. Germline values: CDR1 SGHTS, CDR2 YDEGEE. The CDR3 is 12 residues long. V lost 4 bases and J lost 13, with 18 bases in between. These data belong to a study of T cells and Merkel cell carcinoma outcomes. Findings and caveats of the study: Reportedly, T-cell repertoire with density predicts Merkel cell carcinoma outcomes.

The chain is built from TRBV5-8 and TRBJ2-7, with a possible D match to TRBD1 (5 bases). The sequenced material came from tumor tissue from Merkel cell carcinoma. The TCR comes from a human donor with Merkel cell carcinoma. CDR3 sequence (DNA): TGTGCCAGCAGCCCCAAGCTCTCGGACAAATACTTC. Translated: CASSPKLSDKYF. The entire variable domain, with the rest obtained from reference TRBV5-8 and TRBJ2-7, is as follows: EAGVTQSPTHLIKTRGQQATLRCSPISGHTSVYWYQQALGLGLQFLLWYDEGEERNRGNFPPRFSGRQFPNYSSELNVNALELEDSALYLCASSPKLSDKYFGPGTRLTVT.